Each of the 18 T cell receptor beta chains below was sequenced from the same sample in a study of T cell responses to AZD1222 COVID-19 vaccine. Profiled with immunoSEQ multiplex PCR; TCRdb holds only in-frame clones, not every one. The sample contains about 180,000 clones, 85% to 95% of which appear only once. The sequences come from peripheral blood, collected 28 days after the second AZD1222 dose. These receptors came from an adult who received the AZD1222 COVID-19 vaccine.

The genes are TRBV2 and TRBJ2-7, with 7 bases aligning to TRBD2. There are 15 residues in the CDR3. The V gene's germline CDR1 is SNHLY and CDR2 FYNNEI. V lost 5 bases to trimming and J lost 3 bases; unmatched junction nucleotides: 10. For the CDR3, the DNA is TGTGCCAGCAGTCTTGGGGTAGGGAGGGGCTACGAGCAGTACTTC. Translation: CASSLGVGRGYEQYF.

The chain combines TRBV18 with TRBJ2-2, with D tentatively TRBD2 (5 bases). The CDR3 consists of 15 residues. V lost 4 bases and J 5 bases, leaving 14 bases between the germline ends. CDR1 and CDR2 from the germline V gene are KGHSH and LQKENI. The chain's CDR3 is CASSREFRRTGELFF. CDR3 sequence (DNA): TGTGCCAGCTCACGGGAGTTCCGTAGGACCGGGGAGCTGTTTTTT.

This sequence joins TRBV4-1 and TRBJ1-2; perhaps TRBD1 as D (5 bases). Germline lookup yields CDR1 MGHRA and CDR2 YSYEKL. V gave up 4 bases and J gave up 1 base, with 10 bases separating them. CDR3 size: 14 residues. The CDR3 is CASSRDDYNYGYTF. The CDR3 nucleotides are TGCGCCAGCAGCCGGGACGACTATAACTATGGCTACACCTTC.

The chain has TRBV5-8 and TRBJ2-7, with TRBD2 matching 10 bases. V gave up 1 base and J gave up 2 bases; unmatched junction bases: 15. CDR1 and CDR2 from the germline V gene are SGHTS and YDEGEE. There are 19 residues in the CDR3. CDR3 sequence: CASSLRLSTSGRDPYEQYF. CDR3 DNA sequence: TGTGCCAGCAGCTTGAGGCTTTCGACAAGCGGGAGGGATCCCTACGAGCAGTACTTC.

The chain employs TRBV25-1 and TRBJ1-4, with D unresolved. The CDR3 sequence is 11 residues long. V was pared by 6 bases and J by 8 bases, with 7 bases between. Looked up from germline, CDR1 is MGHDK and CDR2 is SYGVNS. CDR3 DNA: TGTGCCAGCAGGGGAGCCGAAAAACTGTTTTTT. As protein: CASRGAEKLFF.

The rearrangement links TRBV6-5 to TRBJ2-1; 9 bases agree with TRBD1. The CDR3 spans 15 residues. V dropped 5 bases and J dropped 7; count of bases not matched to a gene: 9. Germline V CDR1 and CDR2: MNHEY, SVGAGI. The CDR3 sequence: CASSTDRGSTNEQFF. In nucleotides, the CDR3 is TGTGCCAGCAGTACAGACAGGGGGTCCACTAATGAGCAGTTCTTC.

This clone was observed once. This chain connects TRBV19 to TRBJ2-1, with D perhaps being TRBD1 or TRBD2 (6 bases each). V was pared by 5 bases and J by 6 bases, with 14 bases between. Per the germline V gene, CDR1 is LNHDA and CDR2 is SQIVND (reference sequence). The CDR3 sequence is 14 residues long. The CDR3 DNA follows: TGTGCCAGTAGTCCGGGGGCCCTCGGCAATGAGCAGTTCTTC. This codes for CASSPGALGNEQFF.

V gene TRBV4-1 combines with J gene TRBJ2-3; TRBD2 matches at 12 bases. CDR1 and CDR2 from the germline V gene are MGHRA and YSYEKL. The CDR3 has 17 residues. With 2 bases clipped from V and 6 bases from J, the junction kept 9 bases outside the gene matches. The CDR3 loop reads CASSQTTSGRFLDTQYF. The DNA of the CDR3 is TGCGCCAGCAGCCAAACGACTAGCGGGAGATTTTTGGATACGCAGTATTTT.

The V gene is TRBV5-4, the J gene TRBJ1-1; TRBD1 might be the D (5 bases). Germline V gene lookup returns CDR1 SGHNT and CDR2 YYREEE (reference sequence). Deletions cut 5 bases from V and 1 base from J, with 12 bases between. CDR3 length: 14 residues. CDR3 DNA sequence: TGTGCCAGCAGGGCCGGGACGACGAACACTGAAGCTTTCTTT. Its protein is CASRAGTTNTEAFF.

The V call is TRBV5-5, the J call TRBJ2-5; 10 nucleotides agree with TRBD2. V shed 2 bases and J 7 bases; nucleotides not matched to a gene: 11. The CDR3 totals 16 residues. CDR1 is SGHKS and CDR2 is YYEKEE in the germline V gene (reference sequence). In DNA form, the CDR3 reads TGTGCCAGCAGCTTTGGGCCTAGCGGGAGTCGGGGGACCCAGTACTTC. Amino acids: CASSFGPSGSRGTQYF.

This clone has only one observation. CDR3 in amino acids: CASSPSLNYEQYF. In DNA form, the CDR3 reads TGTGCCAGCTCACCATCCCTAAACTACGAGCAGTACTTC. J is TRBJ2-7 and V is TRBV18; D call uncertain. With 2 bases removed from V and 3 bases from J, the gap between germline ends came to 8 bases. This CDR3 region has 13 residues. Germline V lookup: CDR1 KGHSH, CDR2 LQKENI.

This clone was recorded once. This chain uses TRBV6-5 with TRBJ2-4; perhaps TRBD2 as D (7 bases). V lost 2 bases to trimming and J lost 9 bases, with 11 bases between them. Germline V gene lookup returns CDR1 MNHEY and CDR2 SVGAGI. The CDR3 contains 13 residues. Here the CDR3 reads CASSYEGGGIQYF. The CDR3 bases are TGTGCCAGCAGTTACGAGGGAGGGGGCATTCAGTACTTC.

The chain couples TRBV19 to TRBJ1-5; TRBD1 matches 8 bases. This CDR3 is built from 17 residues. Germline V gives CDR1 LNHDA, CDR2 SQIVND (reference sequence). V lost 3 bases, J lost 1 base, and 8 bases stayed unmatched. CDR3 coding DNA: TGTGCCAGTAGTATGGGTGGACAGGGTAGGAGCAATCAGCCCCAGCATTTT. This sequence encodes CASSMGGQGRSNQPQHF.

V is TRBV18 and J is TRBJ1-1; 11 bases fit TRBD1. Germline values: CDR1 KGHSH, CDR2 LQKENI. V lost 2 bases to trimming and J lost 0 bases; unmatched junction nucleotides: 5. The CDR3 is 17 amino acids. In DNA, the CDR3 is TGTGCCAGCTCACCAAGTCTGGGACAGGGGGTGAACACTGAAGCTTTCTTT. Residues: CASSPSLGQGVNTEAFF.

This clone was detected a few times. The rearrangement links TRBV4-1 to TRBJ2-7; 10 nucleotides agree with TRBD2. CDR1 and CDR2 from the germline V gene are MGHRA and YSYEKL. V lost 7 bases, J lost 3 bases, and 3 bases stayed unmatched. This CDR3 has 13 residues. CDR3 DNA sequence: TGCGCCAGCAAGCGGGAGGGGAGCTACGAGCAGTACTTC. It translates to CASKREGSYEQYF.

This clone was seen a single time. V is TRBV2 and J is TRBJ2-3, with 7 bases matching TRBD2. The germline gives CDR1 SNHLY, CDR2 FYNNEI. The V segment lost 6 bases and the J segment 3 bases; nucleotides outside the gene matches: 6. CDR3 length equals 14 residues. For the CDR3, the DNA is TGTGCCAGCAGAGACGGACTAGTTACAGATACGCAGTATTTT. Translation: CASRDGLVTDTQYF. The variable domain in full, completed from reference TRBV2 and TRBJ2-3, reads EPEVTQTPSHQVTQMGQEVILRCVPISNHLYFYWYRQILGQKVEFLVSFYNNEISEKSEIFDDQFSVERPDGSNFTLKIRSTKLEDSAMYFCASRDGLVTDTQYFGPGTRLTVL.

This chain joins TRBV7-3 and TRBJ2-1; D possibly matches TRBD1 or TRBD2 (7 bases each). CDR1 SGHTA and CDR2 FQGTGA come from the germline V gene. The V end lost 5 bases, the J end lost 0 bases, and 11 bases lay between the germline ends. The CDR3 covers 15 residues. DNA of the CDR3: TGTGCCAGCAGCCCAGGGGGGGCCTCCTACAATGAGCAGTTCTTC. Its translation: CASSPGGASYNEQFF.

CDR3 DNA: TGTGCCATCAGTGAGTCGGTAGCGGGAGGCCCCCTCAATGAGCAGTTCTTC. The encoded protein is CAISESVAGGPLNEQFF. The rearrangement links TRBV10-3 to TRBJ2-1; TRBD2 matches 10 bases. CDR1 and CDR2 (germline): ENHRY, SYGVKD. The J segment lost 6 bases and the V segment lost 0 bases, leaving 8 bases of the junction unmatched. This CDR3 region has 17 residues.